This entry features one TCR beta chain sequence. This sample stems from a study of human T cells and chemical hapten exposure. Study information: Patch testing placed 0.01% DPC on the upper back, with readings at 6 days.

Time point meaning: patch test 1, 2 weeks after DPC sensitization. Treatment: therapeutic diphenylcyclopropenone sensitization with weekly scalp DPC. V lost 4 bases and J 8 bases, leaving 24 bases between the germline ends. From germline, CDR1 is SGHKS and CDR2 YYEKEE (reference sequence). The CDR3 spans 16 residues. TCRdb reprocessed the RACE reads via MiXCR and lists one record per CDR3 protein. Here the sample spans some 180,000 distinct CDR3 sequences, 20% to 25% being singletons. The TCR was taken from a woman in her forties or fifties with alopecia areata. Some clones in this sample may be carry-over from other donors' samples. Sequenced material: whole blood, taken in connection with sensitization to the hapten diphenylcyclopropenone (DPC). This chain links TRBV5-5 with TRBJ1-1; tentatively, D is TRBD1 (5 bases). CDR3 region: CASSRGGVGAEGEAFF. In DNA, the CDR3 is TGTGCCAGCAGCCGCGGGGGAGTCGGGGCTGAGGGGGAAGCTTTCTTT.